The clone carrying this T cell receptor (beta chain) was counted only a few times. TCRdb independently ran MiXCR on the 5' RACE reads; one entry per CDR3 protein. This table holds more than 400,000 distinct CDR3 sequences, about 16% found once. The CDR3 consists of 14 residues. The germline gives CDR1 SGHRS, CDR2 YFSETQ. The ends were cut back, 0 bases at V and 4 bases at J, with 7 bases in the middle. Among all donors, each was a healthy Caucasian. This specimen belongs to a study of identical twins. This sample was also put to use in a study of yellow fever vaccine responses in identical twins. As reported in that work: Vaccine-induced T cell responses in twins were reportedly observed to appear partly convergent, partly personalized.

This clonotype was obtained from a woman younger than 35 in good health. The sample taken for sequencing was CD4+ T cells sorted from blood. V usage is TRBV5-1 and J usage is TRBJ2-2, with D uncertain. CDR3 protein: CASSLVATTGELFF. The CDR3 DNA reads TGCGCCAGCAGCTTGGTCGCTACCACCGGGGAGCTGTTTTTT.